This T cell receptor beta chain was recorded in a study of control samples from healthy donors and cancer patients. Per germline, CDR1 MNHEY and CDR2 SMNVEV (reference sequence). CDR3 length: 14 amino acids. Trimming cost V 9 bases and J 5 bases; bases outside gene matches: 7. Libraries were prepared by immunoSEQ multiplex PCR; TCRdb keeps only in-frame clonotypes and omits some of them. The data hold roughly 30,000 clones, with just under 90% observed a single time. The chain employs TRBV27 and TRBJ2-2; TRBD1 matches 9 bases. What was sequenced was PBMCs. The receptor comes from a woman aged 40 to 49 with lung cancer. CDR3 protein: CASSGQGRTGELFF. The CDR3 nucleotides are TGTGCCAGTTCTGGACAGGGGAGGACCGGGGAGCTGTTTTTT.